The 28 T cell receptor beta chains below come from one sample, sequenced in a study of metastatic and nonmetastatic thyroid tumors. TCRdb reprocessed the PCR reads via MiXCR. This table has about 7,000 clones, approximately 18% appearing once. Prior to thyroid surgery, none of the patients had received any treatment. Sequenced: adjacent normal tissue. These receptors were obtained from a female donor with papillary thyroid cancer or a benign thyroid nodule (not recorded which). Some clones in this sample may be carry-over from other donors' samples.

By share of the sample, this clone is medium-sized. V gene TRBV7-8 combines with J gene TRBJ1-1; D ambiguous. The CDR3 is 15 residues long. Per the germline V gene, CDR1 is SGHVS and CDR2 is FQNEAQ. Trimming shortened V by 1 base and J by 0 bases, and 9 bases separated the two germline ends. The CDR3 sequence: CASSLGVWVNTEAFF. The CDR3 DNA is TGTGCCAGCAGCTTAGGGGTATGGGTGAACACTGAAGCTTTCTTT.

In this sample, this clone turned up many times. The chain recombines TRBV7-2 with TRBJ2-1; tentatively, D is TRBD2 (5 bases). This CDR3 region has 15 residues. The V gene lost 3 bases and the J gene lost 1 base, with 10 bases spanning the gap. Germline CDR1 SGHTA, CDR2 FQGNSA. As DNA, the CDR3 is TGTGCCAGCAGCTTCGAAGCGGCTTCCTACAATGAGCAGTTCTTC. Encoded protein: CASSFEAASYNEQFF.

This clone is deemed medium-sized. The chain couples TRBV6-5 to TRBJ1-1; D might be TRBD1 (6 bases). The V gene's germline CDR1 is MNHEY and CDR2 SVGAGI. With 1 base removed from V and 0 bases from J, the gap between germline ends came to 15 bases. CDR3 length: 17 residues. CDR3 sequence (DNA): TGTGCCAGCAGTTACTGGATTCCTGGGACACTGAACACTGAAGCTTTCTTT. It encodes CASSYWIPGTLNTEAFF.

The chain uses TRBV18 and TRBJ1-2; no firm D call. The CDR3 has 13 amino acids. V was clipped by 5 bases and J by 14 bases, with 21 bases between them. The germline gives CDR1 KGHSH, CDR2 LQKENI. CDR3: CASSTSADGGHTF. The CDR3 bases are TGTGCCAGCTCAACCTCAGCGGACGGTGGCCATACCTTC.

This clone ranks as large. The rearrangement uses TRBV20-1 and TRBJ2-3; 9 bases align to TRBD1. The CDR3 totals 13 residues. Per germline, CDR1 DFQATT and CDR2 SNEGSKA (reference sequence). Trimming removed 5 bases from V and 6 bases from J; junction bases left unmatched: 6. The CDR3 loop is CSAPGTGTDTQYF. CDR3 nucleotides: TGCAGTGCTCCCGGGACAGGGACGGATACGCAGTATTTT.

This clone has ten or more counts. The chain couples TRBV2 to TRBJ2-2; TRBD2 agrees at 11 bases. CDR1 SNHLY and CDR2 FYNNEI come from the germline V gene. This CDR3 has 16 amino acids. J lost 5 bases, V lost 6 bases, and 8 bases had no gene match. CDR3 sequence: CASRVTSGRRTGELFF. CDR3 in DNA: TGTGCCAGCAGAGTTACTAGCGGGAGAAGAACCGGGGAGCTGTTTTTT.

The chain uses TRBV5-6 and TRBJ2-7; D perhaps matches TRBD1 (5 bases). The CDR3 runs 14 residues. V lost 0 bases and J lost 4, with 11 bases in between. Germline-derived CDR1 and CDR2 are SGHDT and YYEEEE. The chain's CDR3 is CASSLAEQEYEQYF. The CDR3 region has the DNA TGTGCCAGCAGCTTGGCCGAACAGGAGTACGAGCAGTACTTC.

About this clone: A junction boundary mismatches the germline segment, possibly from a read error. This sequence joins TRBV20-1 and TRBJ2-5; either TRBD1 or TRBD2 may supply D (5 bases each). There are 17 residues in the CDR3. The germline CDR1 and CDR2 sequences are DFQATT and SNEGSKA (reference sequence). CDR3 amino acids: CSARDQRGPTGQETQCF. As DNA, the CDR3 is TGCAGTGCTAGAGATCAACGCGGGCCGACGGGGCAAGAGACCCAGTGCTTC.

This clone is medium-sized within its sample. The rearrangement uses TRBV20-1 and TRBJ1-3; no firm D call. CDR3 length equals 13 residues. The germline gives CDR1 DFQATT, CDR2 SNEGSKA (reference sequence). V lost 3 bases and J lost 7, with 13 bases in between. CDR3 sequence (DNA): TGCAGTGCTAGGACGGATCCGGTGAACACCATATATTTT. It is translated as CSARTDPVNTIYF.

This clone showed up just a few times. This chain uses TRBV6-1 with TRBJ2-5, with D perhaps given as TRBD1 or TRBD2 (5 bases each). Trimming removed 5 bases from V and 3 bases from J, with 13 bases in between. The CDR3 is made up of 14 amino acids. Germline values: CDR1 MNHNS, CDR2 SASEGT. Here the CDR3 DNA reads TGTGCCAGCAGTATCTGGGGGAATGAAGAGACCCAGTACTTC. Its protein product is CASSIWGNEETQYF.

By its share, this clone is medium-sized. The chain joins TRBV6-1 to TRBJ1-2; 9 bases are a match to TRBD1. The CDR3 is 15 residues long. With 5 bases clipped from V and 4 bases from J, the junction kept 8 bases outside the gene matches. Germline V gene data show CDR1 as MNHNS and CDR2 as SASEGT. The CDR3 loop is CASSSPGQGSYGYTF. The CDR3 DNA sequence: TGTGCCAGCAGTTCGCCGGGACAGGGAAGCTATGGCTACACCTTC.

The chain employs TRBV20-1 and TRBJ2-7, with 10 positions matching TRBD2. CDR1 DFQATT and CDR2 SNEGSKA come from the germline V gene (reference sequence). The CDR3 contains 14 residues. Trimming removed 5 bases from V and 2 bases from J; junction bases left unmatched: 6. The CDR3 DNA follows: TGCAGTGCTCCCCTAGCGGGAGAGACCTACGAGCAGTACTTC. Translating it yields CSAPLAGETYEQYF.

Judged by abundance, this clone is medium-sized. This sequence joins TRBV6-1 and TRBJ2-7, with a tentative D call TRBD1 (6 bases). The germline V gene encodes CDR1 MNHNS and CDR2 SASEGT. This CDR3 is 15 amino acids long. V was clipped by 8 bases and J by 1 base, with 18 bases between them. CDR3 sequence reads: CASHPRGRGSYEQYF. DNA for the CDR3: TGTGCCAGCCACCCTAGGGGCAGGGGATCCTACGAGCAGTACTTC.

This clone has only a few counts. At one of its ends the junction is not consistent with the germline gene, which may arise from a read error. The same CDR3 arises from other DNA sequences in this sample as well. The J gene is TRBJ2-6, the V gene TRBV10-3; D remains unclear. From germline, CDR1 is ENHRY and CDR2 SYGVKD. The CDR3 sequence is 13 residues long. The CDR3 DNA is TGCGCCATCAGTTCATCTGGGGCCAACGTCCTGACTTTC. Protein product: CAISSSGANVLTF.

This clone was found many times. The gene calls are TRBV10-3 and TRBJ2-1, with 10 nucleotides matching TRBD2. This CDR3 contains 16 residues. Trimming took 4 bases from V and 1 from J; bases not matched to a gene: 4. Germline CDR1 and CDR2: ENHRY and SYGVKD. CDR3 residues: CAISGWTSGSYNEQFF. The CDR3 DNA reads as TGTGCCATCAGTGGGTGGACTAGCGGTTCCTACAATGAGCAGTTCTTC.

This sequence joins TRBV20-1 and TRBJ2-1; 11 bases agree with TRBD1. Trimming removed 2 bases from V and 7 bases from J; junction bases left unmatched: 10. The CDR3 runs to 16 residues. Germline-derived CDR1 and CDR2 are DFQATT and SNEGSKA (reference sequence). The CDR3 spells CSARPLRTGGMNEQFF. For the CDR3, the DNA is TGCAGTGCTAGACCCCTCCGGACAGGGGGCATGAATGAGCAGTTCTTC.

In its sample, this clone is medium-sized. CDR3 bases: TGTGCCAGCACCTACAAGGCTAACTATGGCTACACCTTC. Protein product: CASTYKANYGYTF. V is TRBV28 and J is TRBJ1-2; D not resolved. Germline assignment: CDR1 MDHEN and CDR2 SYDVKM. Trimming shortened V by 7 bases and J by 0 bases, and 9 bases separated the two germline ends. The CDR3 runs 13 residues.

By share, this clone ranks as medium-sized. The V gene is TRBV25-1, the J gene TRBJ2-7; no clear D gene. Germline V CDR1 and CDR2: MGHDK, SYGVNS. The V gene lost 6 bases and the J gene lost 2 bases, with 11 bases spanning the gap. The CDR3 consists of 13 residues. CDR3 protein: CASSSYGPYEQYF. The CDR3 DNA reads as TGTGCCAGCAGCTCCTACGGGCCCTACGAGCAGTACTTC.

This clone was counted at least ten times. The V gene is TRBV7-3, the J gene TRBJ2-5; the D gene is possibly TRBD1 (5 bases). Per the germline V gene, CDR1 is SGHTA and CDR2 is FQGTGA. The V end lost 0 bases, the J end lost 3 bases, and 5 bases lay between the germline ends. This CDR3 has 13 amino acids. The CDR3 spells CASSLTGEETQYF. The DNA for the CDR3 is TGTGCCAGCAGCTTAACAGGGGAAGAGACCCAGTACTTC.

This clone was counted ten times or more. One end of the junction fails to match germline, which may point to a read error. The rearrangement links TRBV28 to TRBJ2-3; 9 nucleotides agree with TRBD2. CDR3 length: 15 amino acids. Germline values: CDR1 MDHEN, CDR2 SYDVKM. The CDR3 DNA follows: TGTACCAGCAGTTCCTTAGCGGGGGACACAGATACGCAGTATTTT. The encoded protein is CTSSSLAGDTDTQYF.

This clone was observed many times. The chain links TRBV9 to TRBJ1-6; 9 positions match TRBD1. CDR1 and CDR2 from the germline V gene are SGDLS and YYNGEE. V gave up 6 bases and J gave up 10 bases; unmatched junction bases: 5. The CDR3 consists of 13 residues. The CDR3 protein is CASNGGQGSPLHF. CDR3 nucleotides: TGTGCCAGCAACGGAGGACAGGGGTCACCCCTCCACTTT.

This clone was found many times. The chain employs TRBV5-6 and TRBJ2-7, with a tentative D call TRBD2 (5 bases). Deletions cut 2 bases from V and 2 bases from J, with 5 bases between. CDR1 and CDR2 from the germline V gene are SGHDT and YYEEEE. This CDR3 spans 12 amino acids. The CDR3 reads CASSFGTYEQYF. The DNA of the CDR3 is TGTGCCAGCAGCTTCGGGACCTACGAGCAGTACTTC.

The table lists this clone with many counts. The chain employs TRBV20-1 and TRBJ2-3, with 7 bases that match TRBD2. J was trimmed by 5 bases and V by 5 bases; bases with no gene match: 13. From germline, CDR1 is DFQATT and CDR2 SNEGSKA (reference sequence). The CDR3 consists of 15 residues. CDR3 DNA sequence: TGCAGTGCTGGGGGGGGGGGTCGCGGGCAAGATACGCAGTATTTT. It encodes CSAGGGGRGQDTQYF.

Within the sample, this clone is medium-sized (0.01 to 0.1%). The chain joins TRBV9 to TRBJ2-3; tentative D call: TRBD1 (7 bases). The germline V gene has CDR1 SGDLS and CDR2 YYNGEE. V lost 4 bases to trimming and J lost 3 bases, with 18 bases between them. The CDR3 has 16 residues. The CDR3 here is CASSTTEGQITDTQYF. The CDR3 DNA reads as TGTGCCAGCAGCACCACGGAGGGACAGATAACAGATACGCAGTATTTT. Combining the CDR3 with reference TRBV9 and TRBJ2-3 gives the whole variable domain DSGVTQTPKHLITATGQRVTLRCSPRSGDLSVYWYQQSLDQGLQFLIQYYNGEERAKGNILERFSAQQFPDLHSELNLSSLELGDSALYFCASSTTEGQITDTQYFGPGTRLTVL.

This clone has at least ten counts. As DNA, the CDR3 is TGTGCCAGCAGCCAAGATCGCGGGTTCGAGCAGTACTTC. The encoded protein is CASSQDRGFEQYF. This sequence joins TRBV14 and TRBJ2-7, with D maybe TRBD2 (5 bases). V was pared by 0 bases and J by 6 bases, with 9 bases between. The CDR3 covers 13 residues. Germline loops: CDR1 SGHDN, CDR2 FVKESK.

This clone was observed many times. The gene calls are TRBV14 and TRBJ2-5; D unclear. The CDR3 extends over 12 amino acids. The V and J ends lost 1 base and 9 bases respectively, with 9 bases between them. The germline gives CDR1 SGHDN, CDR2 FVKESK. The CDR3 region is CASSQGPSAQYF. The CDR3 DNA reads as TGTGCCAGCAGCCAAGGGCCGTCGGCCCAGTACTTC.

This clone is classed as medium-sized. The rearrangement uses TRBV24-1 and TRBJ1-2, with 8 bases lining up with TRBD1. The CDR3 has 14 amino acids. The germline CDR1 and CDR2 sequences are KGHDR and SFDVKD. With 4 bases clipped from V and 3 bases from J, the junction kept 3 bases outside the gene matches. Here the CDR3 DNA reads TGTGCCACCAGTGAACAGGGGGTGGACTATGGCTACACCTTC. Its protein product is CATSEQGVDYGYTF.

By share, this clone counts as medium-sized (0.01 to 0.1%). The chain carries TRBV7-6 and TRBJ2-7; D is possibly TRBD1 (6 bases). Germline V gene sequence: CDR1 SGHVS, CDR2 FNYEAQ. V was shortened by 8 bases and J by 5 bases, with 13 bases between the two germline ends. The CDR3 is made up of 12 amino acids. CDR3 sequence reads: CASSEQGHEQYF. CDR3 in DNA: TGTGCCAGCTCGGAACAGGGCCACGAGCAGTACTTC.